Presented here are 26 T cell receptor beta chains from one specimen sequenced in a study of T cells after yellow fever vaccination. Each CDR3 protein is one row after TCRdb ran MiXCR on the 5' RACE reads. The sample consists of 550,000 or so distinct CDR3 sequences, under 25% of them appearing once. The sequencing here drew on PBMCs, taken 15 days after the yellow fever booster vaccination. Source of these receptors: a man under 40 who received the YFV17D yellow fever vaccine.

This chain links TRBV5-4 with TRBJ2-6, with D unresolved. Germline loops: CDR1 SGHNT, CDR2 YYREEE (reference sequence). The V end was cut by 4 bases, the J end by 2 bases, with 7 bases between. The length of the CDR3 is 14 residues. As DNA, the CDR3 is TGTGCCAGCAGCAACCCTCCTGGGGCCAACGTCCTGACTTTC. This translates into CASSNPPGANVLTF.

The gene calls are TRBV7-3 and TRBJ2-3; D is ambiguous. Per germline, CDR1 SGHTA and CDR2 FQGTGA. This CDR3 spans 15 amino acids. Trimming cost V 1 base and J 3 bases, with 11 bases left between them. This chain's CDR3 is CASSLILGSTDTQYF. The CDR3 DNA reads TGTGCCAGCAGCTTAATTCTGGGCTCAACAGATACGCAGTATTTT.

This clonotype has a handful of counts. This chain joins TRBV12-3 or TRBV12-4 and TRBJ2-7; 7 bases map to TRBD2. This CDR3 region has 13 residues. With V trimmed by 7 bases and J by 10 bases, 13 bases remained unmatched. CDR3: CASTLGRDPPQYF. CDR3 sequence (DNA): TGTGCCAGCACCCTGGGGAGGGACCCCCCTCAGTACTTC.

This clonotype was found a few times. The CDR3 loop reads CASSFEPGRKETQYF. The CDR3, as DNA: TGTGCCAGCAGCTTTGAACCGGGAAGGAAGGAGACCCAGTACTTC. The chain has TRBV5-6 and TRBJ2-5, with D possibly matching TRBD2 (5 bases). Germline V gives CDR1 SGHDT, CDR2 YYEEEE. The V and J ends lost 2 bases and 5 bases respectively, with 16 bases between them. This CDR3 region has 15 residues. Full variable domain (remainder filled in from reference TRBV5-6 and TRBJ2-5): DAGVTQSPTHLIKTRGQQVTLRCSPKSGHDTVSWYQQALGQGPQFIFQYYEEEERQRGNFPDRFSGHQFPNYSSELNVNALLLGDSALYLCASSFEPGRKETQYFGPGTRLLVL.

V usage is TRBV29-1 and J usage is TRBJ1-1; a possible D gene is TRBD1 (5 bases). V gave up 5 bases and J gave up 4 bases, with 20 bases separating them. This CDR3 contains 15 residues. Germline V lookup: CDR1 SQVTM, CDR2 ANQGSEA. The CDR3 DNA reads TGCAGCGTTCCCGGGGGGATCCAGGGAGGCACTGAAGCTTTCTTT. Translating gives CSVPGGIQGGTEAFF.

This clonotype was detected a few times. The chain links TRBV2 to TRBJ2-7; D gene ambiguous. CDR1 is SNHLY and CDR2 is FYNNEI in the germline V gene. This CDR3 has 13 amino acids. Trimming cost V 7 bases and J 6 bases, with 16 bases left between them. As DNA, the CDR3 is TGTGCCAGCATAGAAGGGTCCTCTGGCGAGCAGTACTTC. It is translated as CASIEGSSGEQYF.

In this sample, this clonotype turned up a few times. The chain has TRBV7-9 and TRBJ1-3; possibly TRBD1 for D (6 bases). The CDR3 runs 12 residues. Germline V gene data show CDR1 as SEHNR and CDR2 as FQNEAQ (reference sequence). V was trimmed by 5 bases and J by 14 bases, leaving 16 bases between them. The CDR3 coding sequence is TGTGCCAGCAGCGCAGGGGCCGGGAACCTATATTTT. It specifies CASSAGAGNLYF. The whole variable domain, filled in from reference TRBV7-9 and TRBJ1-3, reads DTGVSQNPRHKITKRGQNVTFRCDPISEHNRLYWYRQTLGQGPEFLTYFQNEAQLEKSRLLSDRFSAERPKGSFSTLEIQRTEQGDSAMYLCASSAGAGNLYFGEGSWLTVV.

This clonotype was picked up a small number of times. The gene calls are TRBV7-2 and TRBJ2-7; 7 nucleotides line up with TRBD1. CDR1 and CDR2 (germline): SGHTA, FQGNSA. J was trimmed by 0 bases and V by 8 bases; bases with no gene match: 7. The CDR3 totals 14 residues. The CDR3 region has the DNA TGTGCCAGCCAAGAAGGACAGGCCTCCTACGAGCAGTACTTC. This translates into CASQEGQASYEQYF.

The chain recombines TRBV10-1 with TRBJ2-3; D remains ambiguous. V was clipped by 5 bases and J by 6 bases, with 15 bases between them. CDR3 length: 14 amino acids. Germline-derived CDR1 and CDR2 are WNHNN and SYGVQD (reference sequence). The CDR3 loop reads CASSRLLIGDTQYF. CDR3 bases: TGCGCCAGCAGTAGGCTATTGATTGGGGATACGCAGTATTTT.

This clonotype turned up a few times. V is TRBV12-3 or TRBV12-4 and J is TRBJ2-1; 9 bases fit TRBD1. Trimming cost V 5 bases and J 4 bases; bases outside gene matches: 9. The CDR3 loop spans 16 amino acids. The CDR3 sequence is CASSPTGTGSYNEQFF. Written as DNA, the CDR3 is TGTGCCAGCAGTCCAACCGGGACAGGGTCATACAATGAGCAGTTCTTC.

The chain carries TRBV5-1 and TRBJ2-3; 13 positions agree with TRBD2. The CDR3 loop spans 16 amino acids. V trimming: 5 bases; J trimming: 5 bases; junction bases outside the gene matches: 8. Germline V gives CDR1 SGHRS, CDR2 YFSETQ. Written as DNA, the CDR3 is TGCGCCAGCAGTTCTATTACTAGCGGGAGGGAAGATACGCAGTATTTT. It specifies CASSSITSGREDTQYF.

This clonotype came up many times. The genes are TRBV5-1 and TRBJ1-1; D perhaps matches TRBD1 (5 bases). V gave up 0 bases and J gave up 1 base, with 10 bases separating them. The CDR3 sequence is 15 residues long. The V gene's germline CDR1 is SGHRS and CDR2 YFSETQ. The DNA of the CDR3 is TGCGCCAGCAGCTTGGCGAGGGGCGGGAACACTGAAGCTTTCTTT. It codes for CASSLARGGNTEAFF.

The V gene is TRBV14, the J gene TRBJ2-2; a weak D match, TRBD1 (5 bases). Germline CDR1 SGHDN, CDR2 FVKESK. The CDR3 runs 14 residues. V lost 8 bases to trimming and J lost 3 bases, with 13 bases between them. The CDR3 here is CASAHQGYTGELFF. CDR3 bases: TGTGCCAGCGCTCACCAGGGTTACACCGGGGAGCTGTTTTTT.

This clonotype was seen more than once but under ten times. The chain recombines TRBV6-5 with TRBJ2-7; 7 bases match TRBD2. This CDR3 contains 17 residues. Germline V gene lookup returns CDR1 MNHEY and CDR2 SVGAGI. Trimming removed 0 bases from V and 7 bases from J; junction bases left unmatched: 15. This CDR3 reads CASSYSGVGRAHGEQYF. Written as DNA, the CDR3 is TGTGCCAGCAGTTACTCCGGGGTTGGGAGGGCCCATGGTGAGCAGTACTTC.

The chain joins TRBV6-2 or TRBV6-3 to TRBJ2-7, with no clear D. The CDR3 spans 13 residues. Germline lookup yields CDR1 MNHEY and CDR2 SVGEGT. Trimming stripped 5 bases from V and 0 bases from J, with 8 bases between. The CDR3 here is CASSPLDSYEQYF. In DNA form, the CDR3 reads TGTGCCAGCAGTCCCCTTGACTCCTACGAGCAGTACTTC.

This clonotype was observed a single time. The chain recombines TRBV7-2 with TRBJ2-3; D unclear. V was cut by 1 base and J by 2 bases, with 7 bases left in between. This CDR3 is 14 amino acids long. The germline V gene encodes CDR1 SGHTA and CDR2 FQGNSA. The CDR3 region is CASSLDYITDTQYF. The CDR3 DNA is TGTGCCAGCAGCTTAGACTATATCACAGATACGCAGTATTTT.

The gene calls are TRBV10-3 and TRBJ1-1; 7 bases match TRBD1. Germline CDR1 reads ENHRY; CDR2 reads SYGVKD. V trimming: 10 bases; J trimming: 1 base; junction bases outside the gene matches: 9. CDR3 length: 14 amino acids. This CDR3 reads CATGGGGANTEAFF. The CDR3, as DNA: TGTGCCACCGGGGGAGGGGGCGCGAACACTGAAGCTTTCTTT.

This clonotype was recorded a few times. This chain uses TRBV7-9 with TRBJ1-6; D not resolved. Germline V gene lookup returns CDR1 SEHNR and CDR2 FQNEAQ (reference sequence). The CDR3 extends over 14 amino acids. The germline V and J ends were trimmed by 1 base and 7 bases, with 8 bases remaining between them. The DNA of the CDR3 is TGTGCCAGCAGCTTAGTAGTGGGGAATTCACCCCTCCACTTT. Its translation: CASSLVVGNSPLHF.

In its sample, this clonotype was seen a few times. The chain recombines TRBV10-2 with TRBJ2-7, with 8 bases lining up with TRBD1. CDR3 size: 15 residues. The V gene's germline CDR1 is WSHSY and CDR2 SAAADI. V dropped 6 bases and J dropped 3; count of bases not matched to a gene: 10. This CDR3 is CASRGGGTGVYEQYF. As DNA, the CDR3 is TGCGCCAGCAGGGGAGGTGGGACAGGCGTCTACGAGCAGTACTTC.

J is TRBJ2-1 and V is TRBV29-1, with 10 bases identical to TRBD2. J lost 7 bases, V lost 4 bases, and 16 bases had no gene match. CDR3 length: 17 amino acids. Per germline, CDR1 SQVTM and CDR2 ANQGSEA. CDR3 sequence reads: CSVVGHKSGRAGNEQFF. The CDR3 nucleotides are TGCAGCGTTGTCGGACACAAAAGCGGGAGGGCAGGAAATGAGCAGTTCTTC.

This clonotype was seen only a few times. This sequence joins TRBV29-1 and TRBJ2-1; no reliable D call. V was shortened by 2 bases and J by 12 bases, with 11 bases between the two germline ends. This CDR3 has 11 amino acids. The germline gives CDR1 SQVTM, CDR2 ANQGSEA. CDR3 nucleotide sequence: TGCAGCGTTGAAATAGGAGACGGGCAGTTCTTC. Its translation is CSVEIGDGQFF.

The CDR3: CATNEWDRGIGTGELFF. The DNA for the CDR3 is TGTGCCACAAACGAGTGGGACAGGGGAATTGGCACCGGGGAGCTGTTTTTT. This rearrangement joins TRBV24-1 to TRBJ2-2; 10 positions agree with TRBD1. The germline V gene encodes CDR1 KGHDR and CDR2 SFDVKD. There are 17 residues in the CDR3. V dropped 10 bases and J dropped 4; count of bases not matched to a gene: 14.

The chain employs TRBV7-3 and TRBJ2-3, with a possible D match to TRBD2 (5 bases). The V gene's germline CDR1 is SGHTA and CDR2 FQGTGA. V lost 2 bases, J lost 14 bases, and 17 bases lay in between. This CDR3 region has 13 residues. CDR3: CASSLGGSVLAYF. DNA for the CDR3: TGTGCCAGCAGCTTAGGCGGGTCGGTGTTAGCGTATTTT. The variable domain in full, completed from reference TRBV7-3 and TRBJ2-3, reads GAGVSQTPSNKVTEKGKYVELRCDPISGHTALYWYRQSLGQGPEFLIYFQGTGAADDSGLPNDRFFAVRPEGSVSTLKIQRTERGDSAVYLCASSLGGSVLAYFGPGTRLTVL.

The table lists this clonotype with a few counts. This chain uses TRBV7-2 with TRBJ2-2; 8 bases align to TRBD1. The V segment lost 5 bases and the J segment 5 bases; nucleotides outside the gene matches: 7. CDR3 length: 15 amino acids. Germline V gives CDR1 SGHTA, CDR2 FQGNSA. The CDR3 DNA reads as TGTGCCAGCAGCCGCAGGGGGCTCGGAACCGGGGAGCTGTTTTTT. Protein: CASSRRGLGTGELFF.

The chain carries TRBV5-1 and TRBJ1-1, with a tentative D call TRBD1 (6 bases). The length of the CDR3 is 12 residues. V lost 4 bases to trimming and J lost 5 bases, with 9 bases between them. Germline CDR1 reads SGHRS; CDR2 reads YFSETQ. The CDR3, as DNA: TGCGCCAGCAGCCAGGGGAGTACTGAAGCTTTCTTT. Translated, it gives CASSQGSTEAFF.

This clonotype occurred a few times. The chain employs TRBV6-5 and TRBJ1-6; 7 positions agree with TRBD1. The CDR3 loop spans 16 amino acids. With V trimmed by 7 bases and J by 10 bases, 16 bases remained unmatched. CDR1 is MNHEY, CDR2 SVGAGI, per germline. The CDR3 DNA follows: TGTGCCAGCATTAGTTCGGCCGCGACAGGGAACTCACCCCTCCACTTT. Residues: CASISSAATGNSPLHF.